A single sample is the source of the 23 T cell receptor beta chains below, sequenced in a study of blood T cell repertoires in COVID-19. Assay: immunoSEQ multiplex PCR; the TCRdb copy retains only in-frame clones and omits some. Of roughly 200,000 clones listed, around four fifths were seen once; the top ten hold more than 25%. The specimen sequenced was peripheral blood. These receptors were collected from a man aged 35-49 years with acute or convalescent COVID-19.

CDR3 in amino acids: CASTLQGLNTEAFF. The CDR3 DNA reads as TGTGCCAGTACCCTCCAGGGCCTGAACACTGAAGCTTTCTTT. The V and J genes are TRBV19 and TRBJ1-1, with a tentative D call TRBD1 (5 bases). The ends were cut back, 7 bases at V and 0 bases at J, with 12 bases in the middle. The V gene's germline CDR1 is LNHDA and CDR2 SQIVND (reference sequence). The CDR3 totals 14 residues.

The chain has TRBV29-1 and TRBJ1-4; tentative D call: TRBD1 (5 bases). With 4 bases removed from V and 4 bases from J, the gap between germline ends came to 10 bases. The germline CDR1 and CDR2 sequences are SQVTM and ANQGSEA. The CDR3 contains 13 residues. The CDR3 sequence: CSVVGQGNEKLFF. The CDR3 DNA reads as TGCAGCGTTGTAGGTCAGGGTAATGAAAAACTGTTTTTT.

The chain recombines TRBV6-4 with TRBJ2-2, with 11 bases identical to TRBD2. Germline values: CDR1 MRHNA, CDR2 SNTAGT. The CDR3 totals 15 residues. V trimming: 3 bases; J trimming: 7 bases; junction bases outside the gene matches: 4. CDR3 DNA: TGTGCCAGCAGTGAGCTAGCGGGAGGCCACGGGGAGCTGTTTTTT. Protein: CASSELAGGHGELFF.

V usage is TRBV27 and J usage is TRBJ1-5, with 12 bases fitting TRBD1. The germline CDR1 and CDR2 sequences are MNHEY and SMNVEV (reference sequence). The J segment lost 6 bases and the V segment lost 6 bases, leaving 6 bases of the junction unmatched. There are 15 residues in the CDR3. The CDR3 nucleotides are TGTGCCAGCAGACCCGGGACAGGGGGCGGTCAGCCCCAGCATTTT. Translation: CASRPGTGGGQPQHF.

V is TRBV30 and J is TRBJ1-2, with unresolved D. Germline V gene data show CDR1 as GTSNPN and CDR2 as SVGIG (reference sequence). This CDR3 has 11 residues. Trimming shortened V by 3 bases and J by 8 bases, and 10 bases separated the two germline ends. CDR3 region: CAWRPQEGYTF. In nucleotides, the CDR3 is TGTGCCTGGAGGCCCCAGGAAGGCTACACCTTC.

The chain recombines TRBV6-5 with TRBJ2-7, with 7 nucleotides matching TRBD2. The length of the CDR3 is 13 residues. With V trimmed by 9 bases and J by 4 bases, 9 bases remained unmatched. Germline-derived CDR1 and CDR2 are MNHEY and SVGAGI. CDR3 sequence: CASNGREGYEQYF. The CDR3 DNA reads as TGTGCCAGTAACGGCAGGGAGGGTTACGAGCAGTACTTC.

The chain is built from TRBV5-4 and TRBJ1-3; 8 bases line up with TRBD1. This CDR3 has 16 amino acids. Germline V gives CDR1 SGHNT, CDR2 YYREEE (reference sequence). Unmatched junction bases numbered 10, after V lost 4 bases and J lost 4 bases. The CDR3 DNA reads TGTGCCAGCAGCCCTCCGGGACAGGTGGGAGGAAACACCATATATTTT. Translating it yields CASSPPGQVGGNTIYF. Complete variable domain (other parts from reference TRBV5-4 and TRBJ1-3): ETGVTQSPTHLIKTRGQQVTLRCSSQSGHNTVSWYQQALGQGPQFIFQYYREEENGRGNFPPRFSGLQFPNYSSELNVNALELDDSALYLCASSPPGQVGGNTIYFGEGSWLTVV.

The V call is TRBV6-5, the J call TRBJ2-7; the D gene is possibly TRBD2 (6 bases). The CDR3 length is 15 residues. Germline V gene data show CDR1 as MNHEY and CDR2 as SVGAGI. V was cut by 7 bases and J by 5 bases, with 21 bases left in between. CDR3 region: CASTPLGGRKNEQYF. The CDR3 DNA reads TGTGCCAGCACCCCCCTTGGAGGGAGAAAGAACGAGCAGTACTTC.

The chain recombines TRBV13 with TRBJ1-1; 7 positions agree with TRBD1. With 5 bases clipped from V and 3 bases from J, the junction kept 18 bases outside the gene matches. The germline CDR1 and CDR2 sequences are PRHDT and FYEKMQ (reference sequence). This CDR3 contains 18 residues. The chain's CDR3 is CASSPGTESLQWDTEAFF. Written as DNA, the CDR3 is TGTGCCAGCAGCCCGGGGACAGAAAGTCTTCAATGGGACACTGAAGCTTTCTTT.

In nucleotides, the CDR3 is TGTGCCAGCAGTGAAGCGCCACATCGGGCAGGGGGGACCCAGTACTTC. This sequence encodes CASSEAPHRAGGTQYF. The chain joins TRBV2 to TRBJ2-5; 7 bases map to TRBD1. The germline gives CDR1 SNHLY, CDR2 FYNNEI. This CDR3 is built from 16 residues. The J segment lost 7 bases and the V segment lost 0 bases, leaving 11 bases of the junction unmatched.

The V call is TRBV4-1, the J call TRBJ1-3; 10 bases agree with TRBD1. The ends lost 0 bases at V and 3 bases at J; junction bases unmatched: 5. Germline values: CDR1 MGHRA, CDR2 YSYEKL. CDR3 length: 17 residues. The CDR3 spells CASSQERGQGIGNTIYF. CDR3 DNA: TGCGCCAGCAGCCAAGAACGGGGACAGGGGATTGGAAACACCATATATTTT.

This chain uses TRBV12-3 or TRBV12-4 with TRBJ2-5, with a tentative D call TRBD1 (5 bases). The CDR3 loop spans 12 amino acids. Trimming shortened V by 6 bases and J by 5 bases, and 10 bases separated the two germline ends. CDR3 DNA sequence: TGTGCCAGCAGCCTGGACATTGAGACCCAGTACTTC. Its protein product is CASSLDIETQYF.

The rearrangement uses TRBV9 and TRBJ2-3; 7 nucleotides match TRBD2. This CDR3 contains 16 residues. CDR1 and CDR2 from the germline V gene are SGDLS and YYNGEE. J was trimmed by 4 bases and V by 3 bases; bases with no gene match: 11. DNA of the CDR3: TGTGCCAGCAGCGCACCGGGGGGTAGTTGGGCAGATACGCAGTATTTT. It is translated as CASSAPGGSWADTQYF.

V is TRBV27 and J is TRBJ1-2, with D perhaps matching TRBD1 (6 bases). The CDR3 has 13 residues. Germline V lookup: CDR1 MNHEY, CDR2 SMNVEV (reference sequence). Between the trimmed V and J ends, which lost 2 bases and 7 bases, there was a span of 11 bases. CDR3 DNA: TGTGCCAGCAGTTTACACAGGGATAGTGGCTACACCTTC. Amino acid sequence: CASSLHRDSGYTF.

This clone is a singleton in its sample. The chain joins TRBV6-5 to TRBJ2-3; the D gene is possibly TRBD1 (6 bases). The CDR3 is made up of 15 amino acids. V was clipped by 6 bases and J by 4 bases, with 17 bases between them. CDR1 is MNHEY, CDR2 SVGAGI, per germline. CDR3 in DNA: TGTGCCAGCAGGGACAGACAGGCAGGCCCAGATACGCAGTATTTT. Translated, it gives CASRDRQAGPDTQYF.

Only a few counts were recorded for this clone. The V call is TRBV29-1, the J call TRBJ2-3; TRBD1 matches 8 bases. This CDR3 has 16 amino acids. V shed 7 bases and J 5 bases; nucleotides not matched to a gene: 17. Germline V gene lookup returns CDR1 SQVTM and CDR2 ANQGSEA. The CDR3 DNA sequence: TGCAGCGCCAAGCAGGGGGCCGGCCTAGAGGGAGATACGCAGTATTTT. Amino acids: CSAKQGAGLEGDTQYF.

The chain couples TRBV10-3 to TRBJ2-7; D not certain. V lost 3 bases and J lost 5, with 11 bases in between. The CDR3 length is 13 residues. Germline-derived CDR1 and CDR2 are ENHRY and SYGVKD. In DNA, the CDR3 is TGTGCCATCAGTGATAGTACTCTAAACGAGCAGTACTTC. Encoded protein: CAISDSTLNEQYF.

The chain uses TRBV11-2 and TRBJ1-3; TRBD1 aligns across 7 bases. Germline CDR1 reads SGHAT; CDR2 reads FQNNGV. V shed 5 bases, J shed 1 base, and the junction held 5 bases outside the gene matches. The CDR3 runs to 15 residues. DNA for the CDR3: TGTGCCAGCAGCATTTCCAGGGGGTCTGGAAACACCATATATTTT. Amino acid sequence: CASSISRGSGNTIYF. The full variable domain, in which reference TRBV11-2 and TRBJ1-3 provide the parts outside the CDR3, is EAGVAQSPRYKIIEKRQSVAFWCNPISGHATLYWYQQILGQGPKLLIQFQNNGVVDDSQLPKDRFSAERLKGVDSTLKIQPAKLEDSAVYLCASSISRGSGNTIYFGEGSWLTVV.

The chain is built from TRBV15 and TRBJ1-5; D gene unclear. V was pared by 0 bases and J by 7 bases, with 13 bases between. Germline V CDR1 and CDR2: LNHNV, YYDKDF (reference sequence). The CDR3 consists of 15 residues. As DNA, the CDR3 is TGTGCCACCAGCAGAGAGGTTAGCGGTGGCCAGCCCCAGCATTTT. Its translation is CATSREVSGGQPQHF.

This sequence joins TRBV7-9 and TRBJ1-1, with a tentative D call TRBD1 (6 bases). This CDR3 is 15 amino acids long. V lost 3 bases to trimming and J lost 2 bases, with 13 bases between them. Germline V CDR1 and CDR2: SEHNR, FQNEAQ (reference sequence). The CDR3 is CASSFSYRANTEAFF. The CDR3 DNA sequence: TGTGCCAGCAGCTTCAGTTACAGGGCTAACACTGAAGCTTTCTTT.

The chain recombines TRBV11-3 with TRBJ2-1, with 8 bases that match TRBD2. This CDR3 region has 14 residues. Per germline, CDR1 SGHNT and CDR2 YENEEA. V trimming: 5 bases; J trimming: 4 bases; junction bases outside the gene matches: 4. The CDR3 here is CASSPGLAYNEQFF. CDR3 DNA sequence: TGTGCCAGCAGCCCCGGACTAGCTTACAATGAGCAGTTCTTC.

The V and J genes are TRBV6-5 and TRBJ2-7, with D uncertain. CDR1 and CDR2 (germline): MNHEY, SVGAGI. The CDR3 is 13 residues long. Trimming took off 2 bases at V and 5 bases at J, with 10 bases between the two ends. CDR3 DNA: TGTGCCAGCAGTTACCGTAAGGAGAACGAGCAGTACTTC. It is translated as CASSYRKENEQYF.

The chain's CDR3 is CARQGRNNEQFF. CDR3 nucleotide sequence: TGTGCCCGCCAGGGAAGAAACAATGAGCAGTTCTTC. This rearrangement joins TRBV2 to TRBJ2-1, with a weak D call TRBD1 (5 bases). V was clipped by 11 bases and J by 5 bases, with 13 bases between them. Germline V gene data show CDR1 as SNHLY and CDR2 as FYNNEI. The CDR3 loop spans 12 amino acids. The full variable domain, rest sourced from reference TRBV2 and TRBJ2-1, is EPEVTQTPSHQVTQMGQEVILRCVPISNHLYFYWYRQILGQKVEFLVSFYNNEISEKSEIFDDQFSVERPDGSNFTLKIRSTKLEDSAMYFCARQGRNNEQFFGPGTRLTVL.